This T cell receptor (beta chain) was sequenced in a study of radiotherapy plus CTLA-4 blockade in lung cancer. Study-level background: Of all patients, under 20% responded objectively and around 31% showed disease control. Study results and caveats: Reported findings show early blood T cell clone dynamics, with interferon-beta, best predicted response. Subsequent to radiotherapy plus ipilimumab, tumor-derived TCR clones underwent expansion in blood.

The table came from immunoSEQ multiplex PCR; TCRdb's copy has only in-frame clones and leaves some out. Altogether roughly 53,000 clones are present, approximately 85% being singletons, with the ten largest covering 4% to 5%. Ipilimumab CTLA-4 blockade and focal radiation were given to patients with chemo-refractory metastatic non-small-cell lung cancer. To note about this clone: What it binds is unknown.

The sequencing here drew on peripheral blood, taken from a patient treated with radiotherapy plus ipilimumab. The receptor was isolated from a human donor with non-small cell lung cancer whose response to radiotherapy plus ipilimumab could not be evaluated.

CDR3 residues: CATSRGTGWGANVLTF. Here the CDR3 DNA reads TGTGCCACCAGCAGGGGGACAGGGTGGGGGGCCAACGTCCTGACTTTC. The gene calls are TRBV15 and TRBJ2-6; 9 bases match TRBD1. Losses at the gene ends were 3 bases for V and 4 bases for J; bases not matched to a gene: 4. The CDR3 loop spans 16 amino acids. The germline gives CDR1 LNHNV, CDR2 YYDKDF (reference sequence).